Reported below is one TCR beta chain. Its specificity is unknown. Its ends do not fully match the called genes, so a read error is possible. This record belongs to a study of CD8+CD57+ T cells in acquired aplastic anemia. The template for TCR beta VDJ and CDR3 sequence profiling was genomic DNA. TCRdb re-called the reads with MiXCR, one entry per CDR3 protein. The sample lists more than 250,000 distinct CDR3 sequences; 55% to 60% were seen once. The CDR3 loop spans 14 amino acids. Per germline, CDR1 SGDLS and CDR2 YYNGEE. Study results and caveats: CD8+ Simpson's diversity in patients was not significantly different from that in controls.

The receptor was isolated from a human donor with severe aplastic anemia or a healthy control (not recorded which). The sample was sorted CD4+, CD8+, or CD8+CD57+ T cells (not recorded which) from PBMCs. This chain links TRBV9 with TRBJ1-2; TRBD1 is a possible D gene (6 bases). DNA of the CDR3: TGTGCCAGCAGCTCCCATCGGGACAATTGGGGCTGCACCTTC. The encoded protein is CASSSHRDNWGCTF.